Presented here are 32 T cell receptor beta chains from one specimen sequenced in a study of blood T cell repertoires in COVID-19. TCRdb keeps only in-frame clones here, not all; method: immunoSEQ multiplex PCR. The sample shows 65,000 to 95,000 clones, 70% to 90% of them seen only once. What was sequenced was peripheral blood. These receptors all come from a man between 65 and 79 years old with acute or convalescent COVID-19.

V and J are TRBV7-2 and TRBJ1-2, with 8 bases lining up with TRBD1. Germline V gene sequence: CDR1 SGHTA, CDR2 FQGNSA. This CDR3 contains 15 residues. The trim removed 4 bases at V and 8 bases at J, leaving 12 bases unmatched. The CDR3 sequence: CASSSSSGGRGGYTF. CDR3 DNA: TGTGCCAGCAGCTCGTCCTCAGGGGGCCGGGGAGGCTACACCTTC.

CDR3 amino acids: CASSTSTSPETQYF. The CDR3 DNA is TGTGCCAGCAGCACCTCGACTAGCCCCGAGACCCAGTACTTC. The chain has TRBV7-8 and TRBJ2-5, with 7 bases fitting TRBD2. This CDR3 is built from 14 residues. CDR1 and CDR2 (germline): SGHVS, FQNEAQ. With 5 bases clipped from V and 5 bases from J, the junction kept 8 bases outside the gene matches.

In DNA, the CDR3 is TGCGCCAGCAGCTTGGACGTGACTAGCTCCTACAATGAGCAGTTCTTC. Translating gives CASSLDVTSSYNEQFF. The V gene is TRBV5-1, the J gene TRBJ2-1; maybe TRBD2 (6 bases). There are 16 residues in the CDR3. V lost 0 bases, J lost 0 bases, and 10 bases lay in between. CDR1 is SGHRS, CDR2 YFSETQ, per germline.

The rearrangement links TRBV7-8 to TRBJ2-7, with 7 bases aligning to TRBD2. CDR3 length equals 14 residues. Germline V gives CDR1 SGHVS, CDR2 FQNEAQ. V trimming: 1 base; J trimming: 2 bases; junction bases outside the gene matches: 2. The CDR3 bases are TGTGCCAGCAGCTTAGGGGGGACTACCTACGAGCAGTACTTC. This gives the protein CASSLGGTTYEQYF.

The chain couples TRBV6-5 to TRBJ1-1; D might be TRBD1 (5 bases). V lost 0 bases and J lost 7, with 18 bases in between. The germline gives CDR1 MNHEY, CDR2 SVGAGI. This CDR3 is 16 amino acids long. The CDR3 here is CASSYSVFRIGGEAFF. CDR3 nucleotides: TGTGCCAGCAGTTACTCCGTTTTTCGAATCGGGGGTGAAGCTTTCTTT.

The V call is TRBV28, the J call TRBJ1-1; 7 positions match TRBD1. The CDR3 is made up of 14 amino acids. Unmatched junction bases numbered 7, after V lost 8 bases and J lost 1 base. CDR1 MDHEN and CDR2 SYDVKM come from the germline V gene. The CDR3 is CASSNQGGNTEAFF. The CDR3 nucleotides are TGTGCCAGCTCCAATCAGGGGGGGAACACTGAAGCTTTCTTT.

The chain carries TRBV7-6 and TRBJ2-7, with 10 bases matching TRBD2. J gave up 3 bases and V 1 base, and 3 bases lay outside the gene matches. The germline V gene has CDR1 SGHVS and CDR2 FNYEAQ. The CDR3 is 15 residues long. The CDR3 nucleotides are TGTGCCAGCAGCTTAGATCCTAGCGGGAGCTACGAGCAGTACTTC. Translation: CASSLDPSGSYEQYF.

The chain has TRBV7-8 and TRBJ2-1; 8 bases line up with TRBD2. Germline V lookup: CDR1 SGHVS, CDR2 FQNEAQ. The V gene end was trimmed by 6 bases and the J gene end by 7 bases; junction bases not matched to a gene: 17. The CDR3 length is 17 residues. This chain's CDR3 is CASRGCGREEGGNEQFF. In nucleotides, the CDR3 is TGTGCCAGCAGAGGCTGCGGGCGGGAGGAAGGGGGGAATGAGCAGTTCTTC. The whole variable domain, remainder taken from reference TRBV7-8 and TRBJ2-1, is GAGVSQSPRYKVAKRGQDVALRCDPISGHVSLFWYQQALGQGPEFLTYFQNEAQLDKSGLPSDRFFAERPEGSVSTLKIQRTQQEDSAVYLCASRGCGREEGGNEQFFGPGTRLTVL.

The genes are TRBV15 and TRBJ1-1; D perhaps matches TRBD1 (5 bases). The CDR3 runs to 18 residues. The V gene lost 5 bases and the J gene lost 4 bases, with 26 bases spanning the gap. Germline V gene data show CDR1 as LNHNV and CDR2 as YYDKDF (reference sequence). In DNA form, the CDR3 reads TGTGCCACCAGCGCCCACTCCGCCAAGGGGAGGGTCGCCACTGAAGCTTTCTTT. Protein sequence: CATSAHSAKGRVATEAFF. The complete variable domain, with remaining parts taken from reference TRBV15 and TRBJ1-1, reads DAMVIQNPRYQVTQFGKPVTLSCSQTLNHNVMYWYQQKSSQAPKLLFHYYDKDFNNEADTPDNFQSRRPNTSFCFLDIRSPGLGDTAMYLCATSAHSAKGRVATEAFFGQGTRLTVV.

The chain uses TRBV6-4 and TRBJ2-2; D perhaps matches TRBD1 (6 bases). Trimming left V 4 bases short and J 3 bases short, with 6 bases between. This CDR3 region has 13 residues. Germline CDR1 reads MRHNA; CDR2 reads SNTAGT. In DNA, the CDR3 is TGTGCCAGCAGTGCAGGGGACACCGGGGAGCTGTTTTTT. It encodes CASSAGDTGELFF.

The chain carries TRBV19 and TRBJ1-1; 10 bases are a match to TRBD1. The V gene's germline CDR1 is LNHDA and CDR2 SQIVND (reference sequence). The V segment lost 6 bases and the J segment 4 bases; nucleotides outside the gene matches: 5. The CDR3 spans 14 residues. CDR3 protein: CASRRTGGSTEAFF. Here the CDR3 DNA reads TGTGCCAGTAGGAGGACAGGGGGTTCCACTGAAGCTTTCTTT.

CDR3 sequence: CSVRTMKGYEQYF. CDR3 DNA: TGCAGCGTTCGGACAATGAAAGGCTACGAGCAGTACTTC. This sequence joins TRBV29-1 and TRBJ2-7; a possible D gene is TRBD1 (5 bases). Trimming stripped 5 bases from V and 3 bases from J, with 14 bases between. The CDR3 loop spans 13 amino acids. Germline CDR1 and CDR2: SQVTM and ANQGSEA.

This clone occurred once. The CDR3 DNA sequence: TGTGCCAGCAGCTCACCCCCTCCGCGGGAGGGGTCCTACGAGCAGTACTTC. It specifies CASSSPPPREGSYEQYF. V usage is TRBV7-2 and J usage is TRBJ2-7, with 9 nucleotides matching TRBD2. The CDR3 runs to 17 residues. Germline values: CDR1 SGHTA, CDR2 FQGNSA. After removal of 4 bases from V and 1 base from J, the junction contained 11 bases not matched to a gene.

The chain has TRBV7-2 and TRBJ1-4; TRBD1 aligns across 11 bases. Looked up from germline, CDR1 is SGHTA and CDR2 is FQGNSA. The CDR3 runs 15 residues. Trimming removed 3 bases from V and 8 bases from J; junction bases left unmatched: 5. The CDR3: CASSFGQGALEKLFF. The DNA for the CDR3 is TGTGCCAGCAGCTTCGGACAGGGGGCCTTGGAAAAACTGTTTTTT.

The chain recombines TRBV7-9 with TRBJ1-2; 8 bases are a match to TRBD1. V was clipped by 5 bases and J by 2 bases; unmatched bases: 13. This CDR3 is 17 amino acids long. The germline gives CDR1 SEHNR, CDR2 FQNEAQ (reference sequence). The CDR3 reads CASSARDRSYLNYGYTF. DNA for the CDR3: TGTGCCAGCAGCGCCCGGGACAGGTCTTATCTCAACTATGGCTACACCTTC. The full variable domain, completed using reference TRBV7-9 and TRBJ1-2, is DTGVSQNPRHKITKRGQNVTFRCDPISEHNRLYWYRQTLGQGPEFLTYFQNEAQLEKSRLLSDRFSAERPKGSFSTLEIQRTEQGDSAMYLCASSARDRSYLNYGYTFGSGTRLTVV.

V and J are TRBV7-9 and TRBJ2-3; 9 nucleotides agree with TRBD1. Trimming at V came to 3 bases and at J to 4 bases, leaving 5 bases not matched to a gene. This CDR3 comprises 15 residues. Germline CDR1 reads SEHNR; CDR2 reads FQNEAQ (reference sequence). The CDR3 loop is CASSFGDRAADTQYF. For the CDR3, the DNA is TGTGCCAGCAGCTTTGGGGACAGGGCCGCAGATACGCAGTATTTT.

This chain connects TRBV10-2 to TRBJ1-1; D ambiguous. The V gene lost 8 bases and the J gene lost 6 bases, with 19 bases spanning the gap. CDR3 length equals 14 residues. Germline CDR1 WSHSY, CDR2 SAAADI. CDR3 nucleotides: TGCGCCAGCCGAGATGCGGGGATGGCCGCTGAAGCTTTCTTT. This translates into CASRDAGMAAEAFF.

V usage is TRBV4-3 and J usage is TRBJ2-4; no clear D. CDR1 and CDR2 from the germline V gene are LGHNA and YSLEER. Trimming took 0 bases from V and 7 from J, leaving 13 bases between them. The CDR3 has 15 amino acids. In nucleotides, the CDR3 is TGCGCCAGCAGCCAAGATTTGAACAGACGTAACATTCAGTACTTC. It codes for CASSQDLNRRNIQYF.

The gene calls are TRBV5-5 and TRBJ2-3; 13 bases are a match to TRBD2. Germline CDR1 SGHKS, CDR2 YYEKEE (reference sequence). The V segment lost 2 bases and the J segment 7 bases; nucleotides outside the gene matches: 7. This CDR3 comprises 16 residues. The CDR3 spells CASSLWTSGRRNTQYF. The CDR3 bases are TGTGCCAGCAGCTTATGGACTAGCGGGAGAAGGAATACGCAGTATTTT.

The rearrangement links TRBV5-6 to TRBJ1-3; D unresolved. The CDR3 runs to 16 residues. V was pared by 1 base and J by 9 bases, with 20 bases between. Germline V gives CDR1 SGHDT, CDR2 YYEEEE. The CDR3 sequence is CASSLTVRISGGTIYF. CDR3 coding DNA: TGTGCCAGCAGCTTGACCGTGCGAATTTCCGGCGGCACCATATATTTT.

The genes are TRBV29-1 and TRBJ2-1, with D possibly matching TRBD2 (6 bases). This CDR3 comprises 12 residues. CDR1 SQVTM and CDR2 ANQGSEA come from the germline V gene. Trimming stripped 7 bases from V and 4 bases from J, with 11 bases between. This chain's CDR3 is CSARGLYNEQFF. The CDR3 nucleotides read TGCAGCGCCCGGGGACTTTACAATGAGCAGTTCTTC.

In DNA form, the CDR3 reads TGTGCCAGCTCACCACCACGGGTGTTGGGAAACATTCAGTACTTC. Residues: CASSPPRVLGNIQYF. V and J are TRBV18 and TRBJ2-4; D is unresolved. There are 15 residues in the CDR3. Germline V lookup: CDR1 KGHSH, CDR2 LQKENI. The V end lost 0 bases, the J end lost 6 bases, and 12 bases lay between the germline ends.

The V and J genes are TRBV28 and TRBJ2-7; D not resolved. The CDR3 is 14 amino acids. Germline V gene lookup returns CDR1 MDHEN and CDR2 SYDVKM. The V end lost 0 bases, the J end lost 6 bases, and 12 bases lay between the germline ends. The CDR3 sequence is CASSLCVPGCEQYF. In DNA form, the CDR3 reads TGTGCCAGCAGTTTATGTGTCCCGGGTTGCGAGCAGTACTTC.

The chain has TRBV7-8 and TRBJ1-1; D not resolved. The V gene's germline CDR1 is SGHVS and CDR2 FQNEAQ. The CDR3 sequence is 16 residues long. With 7 bases removed from V and 0 bases from J, the gap between germline ends came to 18 bases. The CDR3 here is CASTPSPTQLNTEAFF. In DNA, the CDR3 is TGTGCCAGCACCCCTAGCCCGACCCAGCTGAACACTGAAGCTTTCTTT.

The chain employs TRBV7-9 and TRBJ1-1; 7 bases align to TRBD1. The germline V gene encodes CDR1 SEHNR and CDR2 FQNEAQ (reference sequence). The CDR3 totals 15 residues. The J segment lost 4 bases and the V segment lost 8 bases, leaving 13 bases of the junction unmatched. The CDR3 region is CASSLGDRVGTEAFF. The CDR3, as DNA: TGTGCCAGCTCTCTTGGAGACAGGGTGGGCACTGAAGCTTTCTTT.

This clone appeared once. J is TRBJ2-3 and V is TRBV14; 8 nucleotides agree with TRBD1. The CDR3 sequence is 16 residues long. Germline CDR1 reads SGHDN; CDR2 reads FVKESK. The junction had 9 bases not matched to a gene; V was cut back by 1 base and J by 6 bases. The CDR3 here is CASSQGSGGGLDTQYF. DNA for the CDR3: TGTGCCAGCAGCCAAGGATCAGGGGGCGGTTTGGATACGCAGTATTTT.

There are a few counts of this clone. This chain joins TRBV7-9 and TRBJ2-1; 7 bases align to TRBD2. This CDR3 has 14 amino acids. The trim removed 0 bases at V and 9 bases at J, leaving 5 bases unmatched. Germline V CDR1 and CDR2: SEHNR, FQNEAQ (reference sequence). CDR3 sequence reads: CASSLAELASEQFF. CDR3 nucleotides: TGTGCCAGCAGCTTAGCGGAACTAGCGAGTGAGCAGTTCTTC. Full variable domain (remainder filled in from reference TRBV7-9 and TRBJ2-1): DTGVSQNPRHKITKRGQNVTFRCDPISEHNRLYWYRQTLGQGPEFLTYFQNEAQLEKSRLLSDRFSAERPKGSFSTLEIQRTEQGDSAMYLCASSLAELASEQFFGPGTRLTVL.

This chain links TRBV18 with TRBJ1-4; 9 nucleotides agree with TRBD1. In germline, CDR1 is KGHSH, CDR2 LQKENI. With V trimmed by 2 bases and J by 0 bases, 10 bases remained unmatched. This CDR3 has 19 residues. The chain's CDR3 is CASSPTPGTGPATNEKLFF. CDR3 DNA sequence: TGTGCCAGCTCACCAACCCCCGGGACAGGGCCTGCAACTAATGAAAAACTGTTTTTT.

This chain connects TRBV28 to TRBJ1-1, with 9 bases matching TRBD1. CDR3 length: 15 residues. V gave up 5 bases and J gave up 4 bases; unmatched junction bases: 8. Germline CDR1 reads MDHEN; CDR2 reads SYDVKM. The chain's CDR3 is CASSPPGTGFTEAFF. CDR3 bases: TGTGCCAGCAGTCCTCCCGGGACAGGGTTCACTGAAGCTTTCTTT.

The chain combines TRBV7-9 with TRBJ1-1; the match to TRBD1 covers 8 bases. Germline lookup yields CDR1 SEHNR and CDR2 FQNEAQ (reference sequence). The junction had 7 bases not matched to a gene; V was cut back by 5 bases and J by 5 bases. The CDR3 contains 14 residues. The CDR3 protein is CASSAQQGGTEAFF. The CDR3 coding sequence is TGTGCCAGCAGCGCCCAACAGGGGGGTACTGAAGCTTTCTTT.

The V gene is TRBV9, the J gene TRBJ1-3; tentative D call: TRBD1 (5 bases). Germline CDR1 is SGDLS and CDR2 is YYNGEE. There are 15 residues in the CDR3. The ends were cut back, 4 bases at V and 0 bases at J, with 11 bases in the middle. CDR3 DNA: TGTGCCAGCAGCCCCAGACAGAACTCTGGAAACACCATATATTTT. This encodes CASSPRQNSGNTIYF.

The V call is TRBV29-1, the J call TRBJ2-2; D is undetermined. Trimming left V 3 bases short and J 4 bases short, with 9 bases between. Per germline, CDR1 SQVTM and CDR2 ANQGSEA. The length of the CDR3 is 13 residues. The DNA of the CDR3 is TGCAGCGTTGACCCAGGTGCCACCGGGGAGCTGTTTTTT. It specifies CSVDPGATGELFF.